This T cell receptor beta chain was captured by sequencing in a study of blood T cell repertoires in COVID-19 (dated by TCRdb to 2020 to 2021). For context, the study as a whole: The collaborator samples originated in the United States, Italy and Spain and spanned the acute and convalescent phases of COVID-19. The material from the prospective study consisted of cDNA or gDNA derived from T cells, B-cell-depleted T cells, or PBMCs. Deeply sampled blood TCRbeta repertoires from subjects exposed to, actively infected with, or recovered from COVID-19 were included in the dataset. A freely available public database, intended as a resource for researchers studying the immune response to SARS-CoV-2, is where the repertoires were released. Samples were obtained from the ongoing ImmuneRACE study (first 160 participants) and from 1,254 subjects provided by 6 global collaborators. Sample metadata almost always included a de-identified subject ID, COVID-19 status, age in years and sex. Where HLA class I and class II types were available, the types were taken from metadata supplied by the sample provider, not from assay-based typing. The paper as a whole reports these results and caveats: Clinical and demographic metadata were provided uncurated, with the amount varying by source and participant.

Whole blood was collected in K2EDTA tubes by collaborating institutions according to the institutions' own protocols. For TCRbeta analysis, collaborators shipped samples as frozen whole blood, isolated PBMCs, or DNA extracted from either of those sample types. V was cut back by 1 base and J by 3 bases, leaving a gap of 7 bases between them. CDR1 and CDR2 (SGHVS, FNYEAQ) derive from the germline V gene. Including cysteine and phenylalanine, the CDR3 has 13 amino acids. Of the read, only the CDR3 DNA is kept; its 39 bases are in frame from base 1. As regards this clone: Its antigen is not yet known. Base quality data are lacking; no much larger clone is found one base away.

TCRbeta CDR3 regions were amplified from genomic DNA by means of the immunoSEQ Assay, a bias-controlled multiplex PCR. For the original study's pipeline: The number of nucleated cells in each sample was estimated by amplification of reference gene primers within the assay. To quantify the absolute abundance of each unique TCRbeta CDR3 rearrangement, sequence reads were collapsed and filtered. For each sample, productive Simpson clonality was calculated by taking the square root of Simpson's diversity index across productive rearrangements. TCRdb limited this immuneACCESS table to in-frame rearrangements with V and J called. A share of clones is missing; checked studies link under half to unresolved V genes, and the rest is unexplained. D and trimming were read from the DNA, whereas the V and J calls and clone size are those reported in that table. This sample has 60,000 to 65,000 clones in its table, and over 70% of those were observed once. Around 30% of the sample comes from the top ten.

Rearrangement joined TRBV7-6 to TRBJ2-7; the D gene cannot be resolved reliably. The receptor was derived from a human donor in a cohort sampled during active COVID-19. Sequenced material: peripheral blood. In nucleotides, the sequence is TGTGCCAGCAGCTTAGGCGGCGACTACGAGCAGTACTTC. Its protein product is CASSLGGDYEQYF.